This T cell receptor beta chain was sequenced for a study of blood T cell repertoires in COVID-19. Method: immunoSEQ multiplex PCR; TCRdb's copy keeps in-frame clones and lacks some. The data hold about 350,000 clones, with more than 85% observed a single time. The germline V gene has CDR1 MNHEY and CDR2 SVGAGI. The CDR3 is 14 amino acids. V was clipped by 6 bases and J by 5 bases; unmatched bases: 4. This clone came up a few times. This TCR came from a woman younger than 45 who had recovered from COVID-19. The chain joins TRBV6-5 to TRBJ1-5, with 10 nucleotides matching TRBD1. Sequenced input: PBMCs or T cells enriched from blood (not recorded which). The chain's CDR3 is CASRRDRGYQPQHF. The CDR3 region has the DNA TGTGCCAGCAGACGGGACAGGGGATATCAGCCCCAGCATTTT.